This TCR beta chain was sequenced in a study of blood T cell repertoires in COVID-19. In terms of age and location, participants ranged from about 18 to 89 years and lived in under 30 US areas. Participant-given clinical history determined each cohort assignment. Cohort 3 donors were reported recovered after two negative PCRs, clearance, or symptom resolution. Original processing methods: Amplified reference gene primers provided the basis for estimating nucleated cell counts. Profiled with immunoSEQ multiplex PCR; TCRdb holds only in-frame clones, not every one. The V and J calls and clone size are taken from that table; D and trimming were inferred from the DNA. The profile shows about 120,000 clones, about 83% of them singletons. Germline V gene sequence: CDR1 ENHRY, CDR2 SYGVKD. The V gene end was trimmed by 6 bases and the J gene end by 7 bases; junction bases not matched to a gene: 9. The CDR3 runs to 15 residues.

The sample consisted of PBMCs or T cells enriched from blood (not recorded which). The gene calls are TRBV10-3 and TRBJ1-6, with TRBD1 identical over 7 bases. The receptor's source is a woman aged 25 to 39 who had recovered from COVID-19. The CDR3 here is CAISGTAQPNSPLHF. The CDR3 DNA reads TGTGCCATCAGCGGGACAGCCCAACCAAATTCACCCCTCCACTTT.